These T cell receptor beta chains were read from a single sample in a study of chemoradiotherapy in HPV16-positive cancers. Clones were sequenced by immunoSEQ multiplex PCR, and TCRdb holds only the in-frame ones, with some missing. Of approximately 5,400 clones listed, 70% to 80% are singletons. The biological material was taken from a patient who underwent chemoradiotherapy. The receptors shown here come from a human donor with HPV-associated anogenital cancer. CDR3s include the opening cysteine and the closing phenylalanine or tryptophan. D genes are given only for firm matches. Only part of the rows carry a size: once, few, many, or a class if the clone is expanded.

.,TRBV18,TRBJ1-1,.,CASSPQGLVTEAFF,TGTGCCAGCTCACCACAGGGGTTAGTGACTGAAGCTTTCTTT
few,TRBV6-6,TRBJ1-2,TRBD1,CASTTGTGHGYTF,TGTGCCAGCACCACAGGGACAGGGCATGGCTACACCTTC
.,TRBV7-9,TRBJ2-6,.,CASSLGRANVLTF,TGTGCCAGCAGCCTCGGGCGGGCCAACGTCCTGACTTTC
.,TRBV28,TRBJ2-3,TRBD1,CASSFGTASYTQYF,TGTGCCAGCAGTTTCGGGACAGCTTCGTATACGCAGTATTTT
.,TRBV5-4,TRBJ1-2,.,CASSSPRTENYGYTF,TGTGCCAGCAGCTCCCCCCGGACAGAGAACTATGGCTACACCTTC
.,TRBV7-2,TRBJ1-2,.,CASSLAGSGPTLYGYTF,TGTGCCAGCAGCTTAGCTGGGAGCGGCCCCACGCTATATGGCTACACCTTC
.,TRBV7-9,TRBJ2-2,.,CASRMVGGTGELFF,TGTGCCAGCAGGATGGTAGGAGGCACCGGGGAGCTGTTTTTT
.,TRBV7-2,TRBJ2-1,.,CASSFHSSYNEQFF,TGTGCCAGCAGCTTCCATTCCTCCTACAATGAGCAGTTCTTC
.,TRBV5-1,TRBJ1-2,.,CASSLGQGDGYTF,TGCGCCAGCAGCTTGGGTCAGGGAGATGGCTACACCTTC
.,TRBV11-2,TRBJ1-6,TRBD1,CASRQGSLYNSPLHF,TGTGCCAGCAGACAGGGGAGCTTATATAATTCACCCCTCCACTTT
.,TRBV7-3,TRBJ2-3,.,CASSLTPRAGDTQYF,TGTGCCAGCAGCTTAACCCCACGAGCAGGAGATACGCAGTATTTT
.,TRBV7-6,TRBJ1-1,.,CASSSGRTEAFF,TGTGCCAGTAGCTCTGGACGGACTGAAGCTTTCTTT
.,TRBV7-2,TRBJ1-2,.,CASSLEPLAYYGYTF,TGTGCCAGCAGCTTAGAACCGCTGGCCTACTATGGCTACACCTTC
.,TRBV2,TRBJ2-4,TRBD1,CATKRQGASWIQYF,TGTGCCACCAAACGACAGGGGGCTTCGTGGATTCAGTACTTC
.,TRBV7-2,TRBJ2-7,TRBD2,CASSLVAGEYEQYF,TGTGCCAGCAGCTTAGTAGCGGGAGAATACGAGCAGTACTTC
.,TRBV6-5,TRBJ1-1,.,CASSYAQTTLLAEAFF,TGTGCCAGCAGTTACGCTCAGACCACACTTTTGGCTGAAGCTTTCTTT
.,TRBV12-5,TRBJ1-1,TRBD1,CASGLFSGTGATEAFF,TGTGCTAGTGGTTTGTTTTCCGGGACAGGGGCCACTGAAGCTTTCTTT
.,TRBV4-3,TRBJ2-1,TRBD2,CASSPLLRLAGMGSYNEQFF,TGCGCCAGCAGCCCGTTACTGAGACTAGCGGGAATGGGTTCTTACAATGAGCAGTTCTTC
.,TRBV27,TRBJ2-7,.,CASSPRGGAAFPYEQYF,TGTGCCAGCAGTCCCCGCGGAGGGGCCGCTTTTCCCTACGAGCAGTACTTC
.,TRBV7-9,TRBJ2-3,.,CASSFSRWGGTDTQYF,TGTGCCAGCAGCTTCAGCAGGTGGGGGGGCACAGATACGCAGTATTTT
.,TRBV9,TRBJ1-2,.,CASSVEAKSYGYTF,TGTGCCAGCAGCGTAGAAGCCAAGAGCTATGGCTACACCTTC
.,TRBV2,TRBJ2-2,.,CASGRERTNTGELFF,TGTGCCAGCGGCAGGGAAAGGACGAACACCGGGGAGCTGTTTTTT
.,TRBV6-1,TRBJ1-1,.,CASSEVSITEAFF,TGTGCCAGCAGTGAAGTGAGTATCACTGAAGCTTTCTTT
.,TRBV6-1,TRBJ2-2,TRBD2,CASSLAAQTGELFF,TGTGCCAGCAGTCTAGCGGCGCAGACCGGGGAGCTGTTTTTT
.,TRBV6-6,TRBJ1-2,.,CASQTVSARYGYTF,TGTGCCAGCCAGACAGTCTCCGCGCGCTATGGCTACACCTTC
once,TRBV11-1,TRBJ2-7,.,CASSYTGSYEQYF,TGTGCCAGCAGCTACACAGGGTCCTACGAGCAGTACTTC
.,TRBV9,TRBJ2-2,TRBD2,CASSARGTRSGELFF,TGTGCCAGCAGCGCTAGGGGGACTAGGTCCGGGGAGCTGTTTTTT
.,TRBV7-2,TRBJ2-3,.,CASSPPGPLLDTQYF,TGTGCCAGCAGCCCCCCGGGCCCCCTGTTGGATACGCAGTATTTT
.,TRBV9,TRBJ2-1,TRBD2,CASSATGGVREQFF,TGTGCCAGCAGCGCCACCGGGGGGGTACGCGAGCAGTTCTTC
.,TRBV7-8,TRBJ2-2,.,CASSLGVGTGELFF,TGTGCCAGCAGCTTAGGGGTAGGAACCGGGGAGCTGTTTTTT
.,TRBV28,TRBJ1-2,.,CASSLGAGGPFYGYTF,TGTGCCAGCAGTTTAGGGGCGGGAGGGCCCTTCTATGGCTACACCTTC
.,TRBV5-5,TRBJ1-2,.,CASSFQGNYGYTF,TGTGCCAGCAGCTTTCAGGGGAACTATGGCTACACCTTC
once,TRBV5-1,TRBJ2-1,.,CASSWVAGVNEQFF,TGCGCCAGCAGCTGGGTAGCCGGGGTCAATGAGCAGTTCTTC
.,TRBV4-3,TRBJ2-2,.,CASSRRFTNTGELFF,TGCGCCAGCAGCCGCAGATTCACGAACACCGGGGAGCTGTTTTTT
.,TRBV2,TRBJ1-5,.,CAGGPNQPQHF,TGTGCCGGGGGTCCCAATCAGCCCCAGCATTTT
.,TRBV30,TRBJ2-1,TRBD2,CAWGGKRGYNEQFF,TGTGCCTGGGGGGGAAAGCGGGGTTACAATGAGCAGTTCTTC
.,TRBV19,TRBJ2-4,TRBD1,CASVEQGAENIQYF,TGTGCCAGTGTGGAACAGGGGGCTGAAAACATTCAGTACTTC
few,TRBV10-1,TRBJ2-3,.,CASSVRGTDTQYF,TGCGCCAGCAGTGTAAGGGGCACAGATACGCAGTATTTT
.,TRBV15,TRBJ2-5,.,CATSTRPRGVLETQYF,TGTGCCACCAGCACCCGCCCCCGTGGAGTGTTAGAGACCCAGTACTTC
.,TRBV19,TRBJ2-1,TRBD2,CASSLRTDSGRGNEQFF,TGTGCCAGTAGTCTTCGGACGGATAGCGGGAGAGGTAATGAGCAGTTCTTC
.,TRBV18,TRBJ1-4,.,CASSPLETKKLFF,TGTGCCAGCTCACCCCTGGAAACGAAGAAACTGTTTTTT
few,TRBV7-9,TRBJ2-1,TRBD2,CASIISGAYNEQFF,TGTGCCAGCATTATTAGCGGGGCCTACAATGAGCAGTTCTTC
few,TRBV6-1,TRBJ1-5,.,CASSGPHSSNQPQHF,TGTGCCAGCAGTGGGCCACATAGTAGCAATCAGCCCCAGCATTTT
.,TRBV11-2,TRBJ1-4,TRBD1,CASSPSRDRGGKLFF,TGTGCCAGCAGCCCTAGCAGGGACAGGGGTGGGAAACTGTTTTTT
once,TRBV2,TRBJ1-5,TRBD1,CASSLGQGANQPQHF,TGTGCCAGCAGCCTGGGACAGGGCGCGAATCAGCCCCAGCATTTT
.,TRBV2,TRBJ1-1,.,CATQPTRANGLEAFF,TGTGCCACACAACCCACCCGGGCAAATGGCTTAGAAGCTTTCTTT
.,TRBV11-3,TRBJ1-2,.,CASSPVPQGGGYTF,TGTGCCAGCAGCCCCGTTCCCCAGGGAGGCGGCTACACCTTC
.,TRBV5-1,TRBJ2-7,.,CASSLREKQYF,TGCGCCAGCAGCTTGAGGGAAAAGCAGTACTTC
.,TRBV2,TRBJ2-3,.,CASTGPGTGTTQYF,TGTGCCAGCACCGGGCCGGGAACCGGGACTACGCAGTATTTT
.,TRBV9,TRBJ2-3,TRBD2,CASGRLAGGMTDTQYF,TGTGCCAGCGGGCGGCTAGCGGGAGGAATGACAGATACGCAGTATTTT
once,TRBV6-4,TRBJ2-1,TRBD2,CASKPSGAYNEQFF,TGTGCCAGCAAGCCTAGCGGGGCCTACAATGAGCAGTTCTTC
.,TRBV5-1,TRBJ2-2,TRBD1,CASSLRTGRWDTGELFF,TGCGCCAGCAGCTTGAGGACAGGGAGGTGGGACACCGGGGAGCTGTTTTTT
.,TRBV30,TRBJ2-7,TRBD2,CAWRLAGGPREQYF,TGTGCCTGGAGGCTAGCGGGAGGGCCAAGGGAGCAGTACTTC
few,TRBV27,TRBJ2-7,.,CASPHEQYF,TGTGCCAGCCCGCACGAGCAGTACTTC
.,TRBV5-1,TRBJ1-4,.,CASSPAGLYEKLFF,TGCGCCAGCAGCCCCGCAGGGCTATATGAAAAACTGTTTTTT
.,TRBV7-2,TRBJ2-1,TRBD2,CASGIAGGIYNEQFF,TGTGCCAGCGGAATAGCGGGGGGGATATACAATGAGCAGTTCTTC
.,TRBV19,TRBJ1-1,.,CASSILRPGRLEAFF,TGTGCCAGTAGTATCTTGAGGCCAGGGAGACTTGAAGCTTTCTTT